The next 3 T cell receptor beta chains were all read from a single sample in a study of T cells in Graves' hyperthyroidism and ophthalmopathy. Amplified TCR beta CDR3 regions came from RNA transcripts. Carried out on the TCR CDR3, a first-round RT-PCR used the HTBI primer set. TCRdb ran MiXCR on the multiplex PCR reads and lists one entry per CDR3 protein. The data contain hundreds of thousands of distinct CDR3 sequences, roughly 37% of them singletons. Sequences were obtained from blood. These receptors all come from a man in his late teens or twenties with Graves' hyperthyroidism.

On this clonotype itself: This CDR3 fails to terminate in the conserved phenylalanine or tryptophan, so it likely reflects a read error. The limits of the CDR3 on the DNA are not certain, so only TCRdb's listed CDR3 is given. CDR3 region: CASSSSAA. The V call is TRBV5-1, the J call TRBJ1-6. The CDR3 length equals 8 residues, ends included. Germline V gene lookup returns CDR1 SGHRS and CDR2 YFSETQ.

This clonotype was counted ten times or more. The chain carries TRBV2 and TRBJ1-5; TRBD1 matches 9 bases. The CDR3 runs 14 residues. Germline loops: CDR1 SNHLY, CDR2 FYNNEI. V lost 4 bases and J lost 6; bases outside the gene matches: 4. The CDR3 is CASSGGQGFQPQHF. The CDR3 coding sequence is TGTGCCAGCAGTGGGGGACAGGGCTTTCAGCCCCAGCATTTT.

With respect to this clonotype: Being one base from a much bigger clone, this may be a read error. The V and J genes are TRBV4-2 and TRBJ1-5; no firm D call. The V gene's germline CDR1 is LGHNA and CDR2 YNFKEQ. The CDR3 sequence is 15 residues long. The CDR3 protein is CASGQDLGKVQPQHF. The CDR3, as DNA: TGTGCCAGCGGCCAAGATCTGGGCAAAGTCCAGCCCCAGCATTTT.